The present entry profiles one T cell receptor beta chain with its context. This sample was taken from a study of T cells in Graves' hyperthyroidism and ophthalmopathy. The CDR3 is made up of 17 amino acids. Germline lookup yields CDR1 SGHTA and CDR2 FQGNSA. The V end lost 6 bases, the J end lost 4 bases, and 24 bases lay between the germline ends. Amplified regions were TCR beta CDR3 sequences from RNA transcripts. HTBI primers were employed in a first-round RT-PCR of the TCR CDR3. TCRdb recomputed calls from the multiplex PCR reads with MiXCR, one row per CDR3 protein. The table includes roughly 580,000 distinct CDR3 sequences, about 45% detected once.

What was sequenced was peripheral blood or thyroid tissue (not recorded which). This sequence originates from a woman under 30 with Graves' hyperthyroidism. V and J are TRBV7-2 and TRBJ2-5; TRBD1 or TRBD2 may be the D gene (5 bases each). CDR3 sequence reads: CASRVTGTRRILETQYF. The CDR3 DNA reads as TGTGCCAGCAGAGTAACCGGGACCAGGCGTATTTTAGAGACCCAGTACTTC.